What follows are 18 T cell receptor beta chains derived from one specimen sequenced in a study of OX40 agonist ivuxolimab in advanced cancers. Using immunoSEQ multiplex PCR, the repertoire was profiled, and TCRdb retains in-frame clones only, with some absent. The sample has tens of thousands of clones; approximately 80% are singletons. Sequencing was performed on CD4+ or CD8+ T cells sorted from blood, taken in a trial of the OX40 agonist ivuxolimab. The receptors stem from an adult with an advanced solid tumor such as melanoma, head and neck, liver or kidney cancer.

V and J are TRBV19 and TRBJ1-2, with D possibly matching TRBD1 (5 bases). V lost 0 bases and J 8 bases, leaving 10 bases between the germline ends. In germline, CDR1 is LNHDA, CDR2 SQIVND (reference sequence). The CDR3 spans 13 residues. The CDR3 coding sequence is TGTGCCAGTAGTATAGATCCTGGGGACGGCTACACCTTC. Its translation: CASSIDPGDGYTF.

The V call is TRBV10-2, the J call TRBJ1-4; possible D gene TRBD1, 5 bases. Germline V CDR1 and CDR2: WSHSY, SAAADI. The CDR3 covers 16 residues. V was pared by 6 bases and J by 2 bases, with 16 bases between. The CDR3 region is CASSRSQGRTNEKLFF. The CDR3 nucleotides are TGCGCCAGCAGCCGGAGCCAGGGTAGGACTAATGAAAAACTGTTTTTT.

The chain uses TRBV5-1 and TRBJ1-2; TRBD1 matches at 8 bases. Germline V gives CDR1 SGHRS, CDR2 YFSETQ. This CDR3 region has 15 residues. V shed 4 bases and J 3 bases; nucleotides not matched to a gene: 8. The DNA of the CDR3 is TGCGCCAGCAGCCCGGGACAGGTCAGTGACTATGGCTACACCTTC. It encodes CASSPGQVSDYGYTF. Full variable domain (remainder filled in from reference TRBV5-1 and TRBJ1-2): KAGVTQTPRYLIKTRGQQVTLSCSPISGHRSVSWYQQTPGQGLQFLFEYFSETQRNKGNFPGRFSGRQFSNSRSEMNVSTLELGDSALYLCASSPGQVSDYGYTFGSGTRLTVV.

The chain combines TRBV5-4 with TRBJ2-1; 10 nucleotides line up with TRBD2. V dropped 3 bases and J dropped 5; count of bases not matched to a gene: 8. The CDR3 has 16 amino acids. Germline V gene data show CDR1 as SGHNT and CDR2 as YYREEE (reference sequence). The CDR3 nucleotides are TGTGCCAGCAGCTCGGATGGACTAGCGGCCGACAATGAGCAGTTCTTC. It yields the protein CASSSDGLAADNEQFF.

The gene calls are TRBV9 and TRBJ1-2, with TRBD1 identical over 7 bases. This CDR3 has 16 residues. Germline V gives CDR1 SGDLS, CDR2 YYNGEE. J gave up 2 bases and V 3 bases, and 10 bases lay outside the gene matches. CDR3 protein: CASSDFDRDPNYGYTF. The CDR3 DNA is TGTGCCAGCAGCGATTTCGACAGGGACCCAAACTATGGCTACACCTTC. Full variable domain (outside the CDR3, taken from reference TRBV9 and TRBJ1-2): DSGVTQTPKHLITATGQRVTLRCSPRSGDLSVYWYQQSLDQGLQFLIQYYNGEERAKGNILERFSAQQFPDLHSELNLSSLELGDSALYFCASSDFDRDPNYGYTFGSGTRLTVV.

The chain links TRBV5-1 to TRBJ1-6, with 11 positions matching TRBD1. The CDR3 sequence is 16 residues long. V trimming: 2 bases; J trimming: 10 bases; junction bases outside the gene matches: 8. Germline-derived CDR1 and CDR2 are SGHRS and YFSETQ. In DNA, the CDR3 is TGCGCCAGCAGCTTAACCGGGACAGGGGGAAGGTCACCCCTCCACTTT. Residues: CASSLTGTGGRSPLHF.

V usage is TRBV28 and J usage is TRBJ1-2, with D uncertain. This CDR3 comprises 13 residues. CDR1 and CDR2 from the germline V gene are MDHEN and SYDVKM. V lost 6 bases and J lost 0, with 8 bases in between. The CDR3 protein is CASREISNYGYTF. The DNA of the CDR3 is TGTGCCAGCAGAGAAATATCTAACTATGGCTACACCTTC.

This chain joins TRBV5-4 and TRBJ2-7, with TRBD2 identical over 10 bases. CDR3 length: 14 amino acids. V was clipped by 0 bases and J by 6 bases; unmatched bases: 3. The germline CDR1 and CDR2 sequences are SGHNT and YYREEE (reference sequence). The DNA for the CDR3 is TGTGCCAGCAGCTTGGTCCGGACTAGCGGCGAGCAGTACTTC. It encodes CASSLVRTSGEQYF.

The chain uses TRBV6-1 and TRBJ1-6, with 7 positions matching TRBD1. V trimming: 4 bases; J trimming: 10 bases; junction bases outside the gene matches: 7. Looked up from germline, CDR1 is MNHNS and CDR2 is SASEGT. This CDR3 comprises 14 residues. CDR3 region: CASSGQTGASPLHF. Written as DNA, the CDR3 is TGTGCCAGCAGTGGACAAACAGGGGCCTCACCCCTCCACTTT.

This clone appeared once. The chain recombines TRBV18 with TRBJ2-5, with TRBD1 matching 9 bases. The J call may be mistaken, given a closer DNA end match to TRBJ2-7. Germline V lookup: CDR1 KGHSH, CDR2 LQKENI. The CDR3 has 15 amino acids. The CDR3 DNA sequence: TGTGCCAGCTCACCGACAGCGACAGGGGGTCACGAGCAGTACTTC. This sequence encodes CASSPTATGGHEQYF.

The chain carries TRBV2 and TRBJ2-7; D unresolved. V gave up 4 bases and J gave up 3 bases, with 7 bases separating them. The CDR3 totals 12 residues. The germline CDR1 and CDR2 sequences are SNHLY and FYNNEI. The CDR3 here is CASSGDLYEQYF. CDR3 coding DNA: TGTGCCAGCAGTGGTGACCTCTACGAGCAGTACTTC.

The rearrangement uses TRBV4-2 and TRBJ1-3; 10 bases are a match to TRBD1. CDR3 size: 16 residues. Trimming removed 5 bases from V and 4 bases from J; junction bases left unmatched: 8. Germline V gene data show CDR1 as LGHNA and CDR2 as YNFKEQ. CDR3 coding DNA: TGTGCCAGCAGCGTCGACAGGGGGCTATCGGGAAACACCATATATTTT. Encoded protein: CASSVDRGLSGNTIYF.

The V call is TRBV7-2, the J call TRBJ2-2; D tentatively fits TRBD1 or TRBD2 (5 bases each). The CDR3 sequence is 13 residues long. V was trimmed by 2 bases and J by 6 bases, leaving 7 bases between them. CDR1 is SGHTA, CDR2 FQGNSA, per germline. The CDR3 is CASSLWGSGELFF. CDR3 in DNA: TGTGCCAGCAGCTTATGGGGGTCCGGGGAGCTGTTTTTT.

This clone has a single count. The chain links TRBV28 to TRBJ1-6; no firm D call. The ends were cut back, 5 bases at V and 7 bases at J, with 30 bases in the middle. Germline CDR1 reads MDHEN; CDR2 reads SYDVKM. The CDR3 extends over 20 amino acids. The CDR3 loop is CASSVPSPGTRAVGNSPLHF. CDR3 bases: TGTGCCAGCAGTGTCCCTTCACCCGGAACCCGGGCCGTTGGGAATTCACCCCTCCACTTT.

The rearrangement links TRBV15 to TRBJ2-5; D possibly matches TRBD1 or TRBD2 (5 bases each). The CDR3 totals 13 residues. Trimming removed 1 base at V and 5 bases at J, with 8 bases between. Germline V gives CDR1 LNHNV, CDR2 YYDKDF (reference sequence). CDR3 coding DNA: TGTGCCACCAGCAGAGCCAGGGAGGAGACCCAGTACTTC. Its translation: CATSRAREETQYF.

Concerning this clone itself: A much more abundant neighbour one base away suggests this may be a read error. The sample carries other DNA sequences with the same CDR3. V gene TRBV9 combines with J gene TRBJ1-1; tentatively, D is TRBD1 (6 bases). Germline V gene sequence: CDR1 SGDLS, CDR2 YYNGEE. V shed 0 bases and J shed 0 bases, with 9 bases lying between them. CDR3 length: 15 amino acids. The CDR3 here is CASSVGGAVNTEAFF. CDR3 coding DNA: TGTGCCAGCAGCGTAGGGGGGGCAGTGAACACTGAAGCTTTCTTT.

This clone was observed a single time. This chain connects TRBV7-9 to TRBJ2-1, with a possible D match to TRBD2 (6 bases). CDR1 and CDR2 from the germline V gene are SEHNR and FQNEAQ (reference sequence). The CDR3 sequence is 16 residues long. The V and J ends lost 0 bases and 5 bases respectively, with 14 bases between them. In nucleotides, the CDR3 is TGTGCCAGCAGCTTAGCGGAGGGAAAGGGGAACAATGAGCAGTTCTTC. It is translated as CASSLAEGKGNNEQFF.

The chain links TRBV4-1 to TRBJ2-1; 7 bases map to TRBD1. The germline V gene encodes CDR1 MGHRA and CDR2 YSYEKL. The junction had 6 bases not matched to a gene; V was cut back by 3 bases and J by 10 bases. CDR3 length equals 13 residues. For the CDR3, the DNA is TGCGCCAGCAGCCATGCTGACAGGGACGAGCAGTTCTTC. Its translation is CASSHADRDEQFF.